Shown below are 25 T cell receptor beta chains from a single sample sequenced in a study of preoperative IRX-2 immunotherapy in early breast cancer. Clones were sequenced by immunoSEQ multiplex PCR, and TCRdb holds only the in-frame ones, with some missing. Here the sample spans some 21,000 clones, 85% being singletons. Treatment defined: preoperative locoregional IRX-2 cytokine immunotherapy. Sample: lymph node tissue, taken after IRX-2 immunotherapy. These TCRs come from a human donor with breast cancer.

The CDR3 region is CASSIIGYGYTF. The DNA for the CDR3 is TGTGCCAGTAGTATAATCGGATATGGCTACACCTTC. J is TRBJ1-2 and V is TRBV19; no definite D call. Between the trimmed V and J ends, which lost 2 bases and 5 bases, there was a span of 6 bases. The CDR3 is made up of 12 amino acids. CDR1 and CDR2 from the germline V gene are LNHDA and SQIVND (reference sequence).

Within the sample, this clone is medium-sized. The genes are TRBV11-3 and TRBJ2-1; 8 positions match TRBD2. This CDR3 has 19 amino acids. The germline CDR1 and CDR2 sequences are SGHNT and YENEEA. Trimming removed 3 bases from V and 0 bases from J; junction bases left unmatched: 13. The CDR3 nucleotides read TGTGCCAGCAGCTTGGAGGGGGGACTAGGCGAGAGCTCCTACAATGAGCAGTTCTTC. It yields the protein CASSLEGGLGESSYNEQFF.

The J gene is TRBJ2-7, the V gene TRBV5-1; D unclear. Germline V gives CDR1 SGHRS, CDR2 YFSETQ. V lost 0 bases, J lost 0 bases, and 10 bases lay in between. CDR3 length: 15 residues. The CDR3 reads CASSLVGLSSYEQYF. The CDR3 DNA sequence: TGCGCCAGCAGCTTGGTCGGGCTTAGCTCCTACGAGCAGTACTTC.

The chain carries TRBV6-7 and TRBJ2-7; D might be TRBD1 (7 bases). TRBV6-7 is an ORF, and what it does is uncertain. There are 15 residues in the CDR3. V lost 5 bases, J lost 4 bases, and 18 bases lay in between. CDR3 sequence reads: CASSEGGPGVYEQYF. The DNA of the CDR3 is TGTGCCAGCAGTGAAGGGGGCCCGGGGGTTTACGAGCAGTACTTC.

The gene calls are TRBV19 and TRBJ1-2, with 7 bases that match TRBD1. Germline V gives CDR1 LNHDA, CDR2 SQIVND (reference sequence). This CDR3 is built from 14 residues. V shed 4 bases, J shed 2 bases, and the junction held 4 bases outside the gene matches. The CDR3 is CASSTSGQNYGYTF. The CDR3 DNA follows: TGTGCCAGTAGTACCTCGGGACAGAACTATGGCTACACCTTC.

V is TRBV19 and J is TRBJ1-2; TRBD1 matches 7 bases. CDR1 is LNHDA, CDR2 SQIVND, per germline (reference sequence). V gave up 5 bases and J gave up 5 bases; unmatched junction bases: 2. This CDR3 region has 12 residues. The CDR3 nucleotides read TGTGCCAGTAGTCCACAGGGGTATGGCTACACCTTC. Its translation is CASSPQGYGYTF.

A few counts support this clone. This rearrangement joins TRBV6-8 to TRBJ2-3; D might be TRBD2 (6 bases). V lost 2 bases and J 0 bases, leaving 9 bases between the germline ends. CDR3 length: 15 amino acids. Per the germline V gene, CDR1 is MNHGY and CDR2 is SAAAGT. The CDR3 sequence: CASSYAGSSTDTQYF. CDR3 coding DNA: TGTGCCAGCAGTTACGCGGGGTCTAGCACAGATACGCAGTATTTT.

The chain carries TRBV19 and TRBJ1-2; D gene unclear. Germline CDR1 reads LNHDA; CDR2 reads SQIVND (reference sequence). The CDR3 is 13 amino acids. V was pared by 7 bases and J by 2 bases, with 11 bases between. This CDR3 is CASTRGTNYGYTF. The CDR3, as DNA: TGTGCCAGTACCCGGGGAACAAACTATGGCTACACCTTC. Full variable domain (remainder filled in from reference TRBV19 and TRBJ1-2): DGGITQSPKYLFRKEGQNVTLSCEQNLNHDAMYWYRQDPGQGLRLIYYSQIVNDFQKGDIAEGYSVSREKKESFPLTVTSAQKNPTAFYLCASTRGTNYGYTFGSGTRLTVV.

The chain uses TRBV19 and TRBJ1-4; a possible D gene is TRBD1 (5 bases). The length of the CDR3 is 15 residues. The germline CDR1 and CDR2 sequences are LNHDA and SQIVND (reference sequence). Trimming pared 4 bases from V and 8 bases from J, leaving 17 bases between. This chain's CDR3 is CASSTPGRDGEKLFF. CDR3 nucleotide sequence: TGTGCCAGTAGTACTCCAGGCCGGGACGGGGAAAAACTGTTTTTT.

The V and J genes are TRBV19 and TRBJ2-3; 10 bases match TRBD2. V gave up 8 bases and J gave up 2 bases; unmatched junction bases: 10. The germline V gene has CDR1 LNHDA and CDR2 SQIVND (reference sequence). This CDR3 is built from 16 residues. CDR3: CASSQPSGGLTDTQYF. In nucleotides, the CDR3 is TGTGCCAGTTCCCAACCTAGCGGGGGTCTCACAGATACGCAGTATTTT. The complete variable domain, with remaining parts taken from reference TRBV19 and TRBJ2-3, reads DGGITQSPKYLFRKEGQNVTLSCEQNLNHDAMYWYRQDPGQGLRLIYYSQIVNDFQKGDIAEGYSVSREKKESFPLTVTSAQKNPTAFYLCASSQPSGGLTDTQYFGPGTRLTVL.

The CDR3 bases are TGTGCCAGCAGCCCGCCCCAGGACGGCAACATTCAGTACTTC. It yields the protein CASSPPQDGNIQYF. The chain recombines TRBV11-3 with TRBJ2-4; D remains unclear. The CDR3 has 14 residues. V dropped 5 bases and J dropped 7 bases, with 15 bases sitting between them. Germline V gene lookup returns CDR1 SGHNT and CDR2 YENEEA.

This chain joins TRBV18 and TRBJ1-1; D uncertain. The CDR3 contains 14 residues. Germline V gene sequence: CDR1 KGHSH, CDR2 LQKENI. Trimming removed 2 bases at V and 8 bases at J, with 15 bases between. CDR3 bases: TGTGCCAGCTCACCAATGATAGGCGGACGGGAAGCTTTCTTT. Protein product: CASSPMIGGREAFF.

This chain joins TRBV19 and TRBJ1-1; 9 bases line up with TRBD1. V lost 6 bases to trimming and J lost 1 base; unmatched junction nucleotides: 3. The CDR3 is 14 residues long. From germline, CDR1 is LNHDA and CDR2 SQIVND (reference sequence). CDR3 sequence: CASSEQGANTEAFF. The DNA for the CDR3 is TGTGCCAGTAGCGAACAGGGGGCGAACACTGAAGCTTTCTTT.

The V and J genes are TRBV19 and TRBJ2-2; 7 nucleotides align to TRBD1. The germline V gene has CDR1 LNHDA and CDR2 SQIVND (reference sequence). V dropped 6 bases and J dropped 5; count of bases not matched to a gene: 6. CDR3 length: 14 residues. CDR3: CASRTTGNTGELFF. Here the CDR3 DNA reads TGTGCCAGTAGAACGACAGGGAATACCGGGGAGCTGTTTTTT.

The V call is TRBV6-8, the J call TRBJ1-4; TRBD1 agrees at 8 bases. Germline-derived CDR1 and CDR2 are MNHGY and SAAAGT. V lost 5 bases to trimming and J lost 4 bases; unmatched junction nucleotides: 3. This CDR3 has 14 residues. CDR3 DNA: TGTGCCAGCAGTCCACAGGGGGGTAATGAAAAACTGTTTTTT. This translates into CASSPQGGNEKLFF.

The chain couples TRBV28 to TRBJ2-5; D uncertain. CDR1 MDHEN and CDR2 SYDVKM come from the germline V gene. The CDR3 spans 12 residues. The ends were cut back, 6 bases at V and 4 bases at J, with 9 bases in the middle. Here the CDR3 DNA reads TGTGCCAGCAGCCCAGAAACAGAGACCCAGTACTTC. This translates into CASSPETETQYF.

The CDR3 region has the DNA TGTGCCAGCTCACCACCGCAGGTGCGGAACACTGAAGCTTTCTTT. Encoded protein: CASSPPQVRNTEAFF. The rearrangement links TRBV18 to TRBJ1-1, with no clear D. CDR1 and CDR2 (germline): KGHSH, LQKENI. V lost 0 bases to trimming and J lost 1 base, with 9 bases between them. This CDR3 comprises 15 residues.

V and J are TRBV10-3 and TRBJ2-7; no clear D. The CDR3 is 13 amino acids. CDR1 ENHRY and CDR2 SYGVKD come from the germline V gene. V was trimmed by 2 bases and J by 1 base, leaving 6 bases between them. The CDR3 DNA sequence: TGTGCCATCAGTGAGCTGGTTTCCTACGAGCAGTACTTC. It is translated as CAISELVSYEQYF.

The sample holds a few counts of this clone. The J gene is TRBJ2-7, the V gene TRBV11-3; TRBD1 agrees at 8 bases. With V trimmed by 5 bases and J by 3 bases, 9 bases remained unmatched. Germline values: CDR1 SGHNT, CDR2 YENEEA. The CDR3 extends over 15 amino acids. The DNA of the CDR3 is TGTGCCAGCAGCCCCACCGGGACAGGACACTACGAGCAGTACTTC. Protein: CASSPTGTGHYEQYF. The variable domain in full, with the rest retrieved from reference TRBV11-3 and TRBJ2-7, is EAGVVQSPRYKIIEKKQPVAFWCNPISGHNTLYWYLQNLGQGPELLIRYENEEAVDDSQLPKDRFSAERLKGVDSTLKIQPAELGDSAVYLCASSPTGTGHYEQYFGPGTRLTVT.

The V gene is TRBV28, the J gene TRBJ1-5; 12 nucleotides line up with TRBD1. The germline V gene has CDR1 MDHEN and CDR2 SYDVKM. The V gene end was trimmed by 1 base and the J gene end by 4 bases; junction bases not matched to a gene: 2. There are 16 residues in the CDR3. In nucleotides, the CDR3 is TGTGCCAGCAGTTTATCGGGACAGGGGGCAAATCAGCCCCAGCATTTT. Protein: CASSLSGQGANQPQHF.

The CDR3 sequence: CASGYSGGAGEQFF. The CDR3 coding sequence is TGTGCCAGCGGCTATAGCGGGGGGGCCGGTGAGCAGTTCTTC. The chain joins TRBV12-5 to TRBJ2-1; 11 nucleotides align to TRBD2. This CDR3 spans 14 amino acids. Germline CDR1 LGHNT, CDR2 FRNRAP.

The CDR3 loop is CASSSTSVMNTEAFF. Here the CDR3 DNA reads TGTGCCAGCAGTTCTACCAGCGTCATGAACACTGAAGCTTTCTTT. The rearrangement uses TRBV6-7 and TRBJ1-1; D remains unclear. TRBV6-7 is an ORF, with its function uncertain. The CDR3 extends over 15 amino acids. Trimming shortened V by 4 bases and J by 0 bases, and 12 bases separated the two germline ends.

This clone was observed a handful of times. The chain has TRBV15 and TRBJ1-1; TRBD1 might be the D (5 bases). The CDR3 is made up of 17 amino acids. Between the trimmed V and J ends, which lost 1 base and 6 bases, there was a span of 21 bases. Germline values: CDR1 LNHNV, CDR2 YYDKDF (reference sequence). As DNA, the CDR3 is TGTGCCACCAGCAGAGGCCCTCGGGGCGGCAGTGGATCTGAAGCTTTCTTT. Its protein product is CATSRGPRGGSGSEAFF.

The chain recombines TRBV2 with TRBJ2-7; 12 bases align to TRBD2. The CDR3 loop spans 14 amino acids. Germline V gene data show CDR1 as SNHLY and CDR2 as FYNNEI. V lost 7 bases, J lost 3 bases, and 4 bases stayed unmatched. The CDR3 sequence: CASMRTSGVYEQYF. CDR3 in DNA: TGTGCCAGCATGAGGACTAGCGGGGTCTACGAGCAGTACTTC.

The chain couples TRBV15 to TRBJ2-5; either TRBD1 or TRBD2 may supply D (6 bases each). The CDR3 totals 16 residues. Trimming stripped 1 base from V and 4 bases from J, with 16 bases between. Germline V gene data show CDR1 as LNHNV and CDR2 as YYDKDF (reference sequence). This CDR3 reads CATSRGRRKGGETQYF. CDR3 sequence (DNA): TGTGCCACCAGCAGAGGTCGGAGAAAGGGGGGAGAGACCCAGTACTTC.